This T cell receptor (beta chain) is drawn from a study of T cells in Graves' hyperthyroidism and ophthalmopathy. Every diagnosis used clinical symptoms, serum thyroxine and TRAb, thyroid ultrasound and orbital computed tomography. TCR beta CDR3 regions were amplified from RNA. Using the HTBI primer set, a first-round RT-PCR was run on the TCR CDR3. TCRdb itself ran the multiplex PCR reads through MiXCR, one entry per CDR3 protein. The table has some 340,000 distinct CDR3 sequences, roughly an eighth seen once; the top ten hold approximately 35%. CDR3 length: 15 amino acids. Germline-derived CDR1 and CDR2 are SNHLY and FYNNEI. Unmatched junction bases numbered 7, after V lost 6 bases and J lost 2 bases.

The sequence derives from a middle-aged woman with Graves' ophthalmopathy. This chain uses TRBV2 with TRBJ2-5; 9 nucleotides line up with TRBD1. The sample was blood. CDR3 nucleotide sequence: TGTGCCAGCAGCGAGGACAGGGGTCCACAAGAGACCCAGTACTTC. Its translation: CASSEDRGPQETQYF. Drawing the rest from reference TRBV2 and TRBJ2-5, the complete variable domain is EPEVTQTPSHQVTQMGQEVILRCVPISNHLYFYWYRQILGQKVEFLVSFYNNEISEKSEIFDDQFSVERPDGSNFTLKIRSTKLEDSAMYFCASSEDRGPQETQYFGPGTRLLVL.